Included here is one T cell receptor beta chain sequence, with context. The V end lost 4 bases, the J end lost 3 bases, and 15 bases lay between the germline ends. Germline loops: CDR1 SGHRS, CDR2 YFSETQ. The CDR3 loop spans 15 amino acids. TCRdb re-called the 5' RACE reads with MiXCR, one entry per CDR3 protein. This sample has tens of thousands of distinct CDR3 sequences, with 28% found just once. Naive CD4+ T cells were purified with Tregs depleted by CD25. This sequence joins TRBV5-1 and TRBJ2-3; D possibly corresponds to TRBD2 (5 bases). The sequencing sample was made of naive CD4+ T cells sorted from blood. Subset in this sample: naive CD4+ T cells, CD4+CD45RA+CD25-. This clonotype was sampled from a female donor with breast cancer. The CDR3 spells CASSHLSGPTDTQYF. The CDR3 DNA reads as TGCGCCAGCAGCCATCTCAGCGGTCCAACAGATACGCAGTATTTT.